One sample yielded the 15 T cell receptor beta chains listed below, sequenced in a study of identical twins. TCRdb reprocessed the 5' RACE reads with MiXCR, giving one entry per CDR3 protein. The sample shows around 480,000 distinct CDR3 sequences, 11% to 15% of them seen only once. This sample was shared with a second study, whose subject was yellow fever vaccine responses in identical twins.

Sequencing used CD4+ T cells sorted from blood. Receptors originate from a woman between 18 and 29 years old in good health.

This clonotype has just a few counts. DNA for the CDR3: TGCGCCAGCAGCTTGGTTGGGGGAGACACAGATACGCAGTATTTT. It specifies CASSLVGGDTDTQYF. The genes are TRBV5-1 and TRBJ2-3; D is tentatively TRBD1 or TRBD2 (5 bases each). The CDR3 is made up of 15 amino acids. The V end lost 0 bases, the J end lost 2 bases, and 10 bases lay between the germline ends. Germline V CDR1 and CDR2: SGHRS, YFSETQ.

V gene TRBV7-8 combines with J gene TRBJ2-7, with D possibly being TRBD1 (5 bases). Trimming cost V 1 base and J 7 bases, with 11 bases left between them. Per germline, CDR1 SGHVS and CDR2 FQNEAQ. This CDR3 spans 13 amino acids. The CDR3 bases are TGTGCCAGCAGCTTAGTCAGGGATGGGGAGCAGTACTTC. Translating gives CASSLVRDGEQYF.

The chain employs TRBV6-1 and TRBJ2-2, with TRBD2 matching over 13 bases. CDR1 is MNHNS, CDR2 SASEGT, per germline. Germline trimming cut 8 bases from V and 5 bases from J; bases unmatched to any gene: 8. The CDR3 is made up of 16 amino acids. The DNA of the CDR3 is TGTGCCAGCCGCAAGCAACTAGCGGGAGGGACCGGGGAGCTGTTTTTT. This translates into CASRKQLAGGTGELFF.

The chain carries TRBV20-1 and TRBJ2-3; D remains ambiguous. V lost 1 base, J lost 2 bases, and 16 bases lay in between. Germline V CDR1 and CDR2: DFQATT, SNEGSKA (reference sequence). The CDR3 contains 16 residues. The CDR3 bases are TGCAGTGCTAGAGGTACCGCTAGTGCCTACACAGATACGCAGTATTTT. Protein product: CSARGTASAYTDTQYF.

The gene calls are TRBV6-1 and TRBJ2-1, with no clear D. The germline V gene has CDR1 MNHNS and CDR2 SASEGT. The CDR3 consists of 14 residues. V was cut by 5 bases and J by 5 bases, with 13 bases left in between. CDR3 DNA sequence: TGTGCCAGCAGTCCCCAGCCGAGCAACAATGAGCAGTTCTTC. This encodes CASSPQPSNNEQFF.

This clonotype was seen more than once but under ten times. The V call is TRBV7-9, the J call TRBJ2-2, with D tentatively TRBD2 (5 bases). Trimming shortened V by 1 base and J by 6 bases, and 18 bases separated the two germline ends. In germline, CDR1 is SEHNR, CDR2 FQNEAQ (reference sequence). The CDR3 spans 17 residues. The CDR3 nucleotides read TGTGCCAGCAGCTTAGGTGGGAGCGGACGTTCTTCCGGGGAGCTGTTTTTT. Amino acid sequence: CASSLGGSGRSSGELFF.

There are a few counts of this clonotype. The chain joins TRBV12-5 to TRBJ2-3; tentatively, D is TRBD1 (5 bases). Germline loops: CDR1 LGHNT, CDR2 FRNRAP. The length of the CDR3 is 12 residues. The V gene lost 7 bases and the J gene lost 6 bases, with 11 bases spanning the gap. The CDR3 nucleotides are TGTGCTAGTGCCCCGGCAGGGGATACGCAGTATTTT. Amino acid sequence: CASAPAGDTQYF. The whole variable domain, filled in from reference TRBV12-5 and TRBJ2-3, reads DARVTQTPRHKVTEMGQEVTMRCQPILGHNTVFWYRQTMMQGLELLAYFRNRAPLDDSGMPKDRFSAEMPDATLATLKIQPSEPRDSAVYFCASAPAGDTQYFGPGTRLTVL.

This clonotype appeared a few times. The genes are TRBV5-1 and TRBJ2-1; D is ambiguous. This CDR3 region has 16 residues. Germline V gene data show CDR1 as SGHRS and CDR2 as YFSETQ. Trimming stripped 0 bases from V and 1 base from J, with 11 bases between. CDR3 in amino acids: CASSLGPLRSYNEQFF. Here the CDR3 DNA reads TGCGCCAGCAGCTTGGGCCCCTTGCGGTCCTACAATGAGCAGTTCTTC.

This clonotype was found a few times. This chain connects TRBV5-1 to TRBJ2-7; 7 nucleotides match TRBD1. Per the germline V gene, CDR1 is SGHRS and CDR2 is YFSETQ. After removal of 0 bases from V and 4 bases from J, the junction contained 7 bases not matched to a gene. The CDR3 loop spans 15 amino acids. The CDR3 loop reads CASSLDGQDGYEQYF. The DNA for the CDR3 is TGCGCCAGCAGCTTGGATGGACAGGATGGGTACGAGCAGTACTTC.

The rearrangement links TRBV6-1 to TRBJ2-5; 8 bases agree with TRBD2. CDR1 and CDR2 (germline): MNHNS, SASEGT. Trimming at V came to 6 bases and at J to 5 bases, leaving 8 bases not matched to a gene. The CDR3 has 14 residues. The CDR3 loop reads CASRGGGRTETQYF. The DNA of the CDR3 is TGTGCCAGCAGAGGCGGGGGGCGCACGGAGACCCAGTACTTC.

To note about this clonotype: Mismatch with germline at one junction end may stem from a read error. The J gene is TRBJ1-6, the V gene TRBV5-1; no firm D call. Germline V gene sequence: CDR1 SGHRS, CDR2 YFSETQ. CDR3 length: 16 residues. The CDR3 sequence: CASSLEGPVNNSPLHF. The CDR3 DNA sequence: TGCGCGAGCAGCTTGGAAGGTCCGGTAAATAATTCACCCCTCCACTTT.

J is TRBJ2-5 and V is TRBV20-1; the D is unclear. This CDR3 has 13 amino acids. V was trimmed by 4 bases and J by 0 bases, leaving 9 bases between them. Germline-derived CDR1 and CDR2 are DFQATT and SNEGSKA (reference sequence). In DNA, the CDR3 is TGCAGTGCTAAGCAACGAAACCAAGAGACCCAGTACTTC. This encodes CSAKQRNQETQYF.

The chain has TRBV5-1 and TRBJ2-1; D perhaps matches TRBD2 (6 bases). This CDR3 region has 18 residues. V was trimmed by 4 bases and J by 0 bases, leaving 20 bases between them. From germline, CDR1 is SGHRS and CDR2 YFSETQ. CDR3 sequence reads: CASSPGVAALSSYNEQFF. CDR3 nucleotide sequence: TGCGCCAGCAGCCCGGGGGTAGCCGCCCTAAGCTCCTACAATGAGCAGTTCTTC.

This clonotype was seen only a few times. The chain uses TRBV12-3 or TRBV12-4 and TRBJ2-1, with TRBD2 identical over 10 bases. Trimming took 5 bases from V and 7 from J; bases not matched to a gene: 5. The CDR3 is made up of 14 amino acids. This chain's CDR3 is CASSHSGRENEQFF. Here the CDR3 DNA reads TGTGCCAGCAGTCACAGCGGGAGGGAAAATGAGCAGTTCTTC.

This chain's CDR3 is CASSDTGRTGSGELFF. Written as DNA, the CDR3 is TGTGCCAGCAGTGACACCGGCCGGACAGGGTCCGGGGAGCTGTTTTTT. The chain joins TRBV6-4 to TRBJ2-2, with 8 bases aligning to TRBD1. V dropped 2 bases and J dropped 6; count of bases not matched to a gene: 8. The CDR3 is 16 residues long. Germline CDR1 reads MRHNA; CDR2 reads SNTAGT.